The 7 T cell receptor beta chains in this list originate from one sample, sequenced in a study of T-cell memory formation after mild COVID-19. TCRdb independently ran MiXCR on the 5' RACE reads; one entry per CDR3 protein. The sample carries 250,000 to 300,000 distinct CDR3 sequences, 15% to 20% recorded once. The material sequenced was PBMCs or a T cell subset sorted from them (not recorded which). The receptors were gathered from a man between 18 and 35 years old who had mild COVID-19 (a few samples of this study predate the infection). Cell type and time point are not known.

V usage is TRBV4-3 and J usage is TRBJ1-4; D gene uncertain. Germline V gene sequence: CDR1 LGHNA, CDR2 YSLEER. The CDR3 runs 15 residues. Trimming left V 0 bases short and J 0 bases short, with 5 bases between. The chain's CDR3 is CASSQDISTNEKLFF. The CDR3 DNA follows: TGCGCCAGCAGCCAAGATATTTCAACTAATGAAAAACTGTTTTTT.

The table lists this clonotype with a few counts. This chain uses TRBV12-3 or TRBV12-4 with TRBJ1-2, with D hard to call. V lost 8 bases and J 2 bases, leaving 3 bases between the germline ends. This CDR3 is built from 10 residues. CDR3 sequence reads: CASSNYGYTF. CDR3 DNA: TGTGCCAGCTCGAACTATGGCTACACCTTC.

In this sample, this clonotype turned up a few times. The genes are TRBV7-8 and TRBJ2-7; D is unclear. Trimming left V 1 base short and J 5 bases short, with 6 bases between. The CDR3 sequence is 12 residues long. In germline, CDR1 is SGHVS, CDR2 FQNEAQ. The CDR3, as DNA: TGTGCCAGCAGCTTAGGTCAAGACGAGCAGTACGTC. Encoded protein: CASSLGQDEQYV.

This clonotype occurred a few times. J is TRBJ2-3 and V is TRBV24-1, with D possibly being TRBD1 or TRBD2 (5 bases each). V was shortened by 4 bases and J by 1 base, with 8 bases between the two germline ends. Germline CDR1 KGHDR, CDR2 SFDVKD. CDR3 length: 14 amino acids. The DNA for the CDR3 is TGTGCCACCAGTGACCAGGGAGGCACAGATACGCAGTATTTT. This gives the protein CATSDQGGTDTQYF.

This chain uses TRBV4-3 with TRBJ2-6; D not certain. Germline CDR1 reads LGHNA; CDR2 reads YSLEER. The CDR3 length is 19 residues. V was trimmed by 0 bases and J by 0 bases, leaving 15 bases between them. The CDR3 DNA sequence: TGCGCCAGCAGCCAAGATCTCCAGAGACGGGTCTCTGGGGCCAACGTCCTGACTTTC. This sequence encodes CASSQDLQRRVSGANVLTF.

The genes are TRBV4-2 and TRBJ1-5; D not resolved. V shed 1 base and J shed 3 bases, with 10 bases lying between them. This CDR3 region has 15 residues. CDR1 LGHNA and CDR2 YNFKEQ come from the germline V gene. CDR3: CASSQAGRFNQPQHF. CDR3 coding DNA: TGTGCCAGCAGCCAAGCTGGCAGATTCAATCAGCCCCAGCATTTT.

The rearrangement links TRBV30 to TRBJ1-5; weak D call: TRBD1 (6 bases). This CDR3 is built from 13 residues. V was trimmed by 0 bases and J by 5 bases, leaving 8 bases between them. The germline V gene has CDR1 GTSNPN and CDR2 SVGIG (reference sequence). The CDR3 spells CAWSVQGYQPQHF. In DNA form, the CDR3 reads TGTGCCTGGAGTGTACAGGGTTATCAGCCCCAGCATTTT.